A selection of T cell receptor beta chains follows, all from one sample in a study of beta chain features in type 1 diabetes. The table came from immunoSEQ multiplex PCR; TCRdb's copy has only in-frame clones and leaves some out. The sample contains roughly 140,000 clones, 8.5% to 14% of which appear only once. The specimen was central memory CD4+ T cells from blood. The receptors were sampled from a man between 18 and 35 years old in good health. Each CDR3 is given without its conserved first and last residue.

>TRBV4-3
ASSREMGGWYEQY
>TRBV29-1
SVTLSNEKLF
>TRBV30
AWRNGVARALH
>TRBV29-1
SVDGGRKETQY
>TRBV10-3
AISAVARQGGEQF
>TRBV15
ATSRAGPYNEQF
>TRBV25-1
ASTRSGGGYEQY
>TRBV28
ALEAGSYGYT
>TRBV4-2
ASSQGYLSRETQY
>TRBV5-6
ASSLNRGRSDTQY
>TRBV19
ASSADRVLETQY
>TRBV9
ASSVDSKYYGYT
>TRBV6-6
ASSEGGETQY
>TRBV13
ASSVTRNQPQH
>TRBV5-6
ASSLITVVYNEQF
>TRBV7-9
ASSARQGQGKNIQY
>TRBV7-9
ASSSRATEGYT
>TRBV10-3
AAGGDTDTQY
>TRBV6-1
ASSEGSSGVFKLF
>TRBV2
ASSESDSGY
>TRBV9
ASTPTSGGSSYEQY
>TRBV28
ASSLPSLTGLAYEQY
>TRBV7-6
ASSTPRGLGANVLT
>TRBV15
ATSRNRETYEQY
>TRBV19
AIRMGPPNTGELF
>TRBV7-2
ASSLRQTSGLTDTQY
>TRBV10-3
AIGPTQEQY
>TRBV6-5
ASSPQDRYSYGYT
>TRBV7-9
ASSHWTSGSGYEQY
>TRBV13
ASSLQAASSYNEQF
>TRBV7-2
ASSLGLIRGETQY
>TRBV9
ASSMTGNNEQF
>TRBV5-4
ASSLVGGYGYT
>TRBV7-9
ASSLRANTGELF
>TRBV5-4
ASSRGGLAGYNEQF
>TRBV11-2
ASTLSGTGNIEQF
>TRBV25-1
ASSESGKNTIY
>TRBV29-1
SVTWGVSGANVLT
>TRBV14
ASSPLGSSYNSPLH
>TRBV4-2
ASSQGGFNSPLH
>TRBV7-7
ASSLSERNEQF
>TRBV19
ASTGFSPGEKLF
>TRBV27
ASSLSPPPFYIGELF
>TRBV29-1
SVEGTGTNEQF
>TRBV7-2
ASSPKQGAWYGYT
>TRBV7-2
ASSLEWGSPYGYT
>TRBV5-6
ASSPPGTVSYNEQF
>TRBV4-3
ASSQEYQETQY
>TRBV5-1
ASSPGLRETQY
>TRBV18
ASSPNSYEQY
>TRBV19
ASSRGWTSDTQY
>TRBV6-5
ASSFSGGREETQY